Listed below are T cell receptor beta chains from one sample, sequenced in a study of blood T cell repertoires in COVID-19. Sequencing used immunoSEQ multiplex PCR; TCRdb keeps in-frame clones, though not all of them. The data show a few hundred thousand clones, roughly 85% seen once. Material for sequencing was peripheral blood. These receptors came from a woman aged 70 to 79 with COVID-19, enrolled during active disease. Each CDR3 is given with its conserved first and last residue. D genes are given only for firm matches. Some rows have no size entry. The others give once, few or many, or a class for an expanded clone.

CDR3 protein: CASARTDNSYEQYF
CDR3 DNA: TGTGCCAGTGCCCGGACAGACAACTCCTACGAGCAGTACTTC
D gene: -
V gene: TRBV19
J gene: TRBJ2-7
clone size: -

CDR3 protein: CASSQASGADTQYF
CDR3 DNA: TGTGCCAGCAGCCAAGCCTCGGGAGCAGATACGCAGTATTTT
D gene: -
V gene: TRBV4-2
J gene: TRBJ2-3
clone size: -

CDR3 protein: CASGWDRSNQPQHF
CDR3 DNA: TGTGCCAGCGGTTGGGACAGAAGCAATCAGCCCCAGCATTTT
D gene: TRBD1
V gene: TRBV6-2/TRBV6-3
J gene: TRBJ1-5
clone size: -

CDR3 protein: CASRCSGGAKNIQYF
CDR3 DNA: TGTGCAAGTCGTTGTTCAGGGGGAGCCAAAAACATTCAGTACTTC
D gene: -
V gene: TRBV12-2
J gene: TRBJ2-4
clone size: -

CDR3 protein: CASSLRTGVSYEQYF
CDR3 DNA: TGTGCCAGCAGTTTACGGACAGGGGTCTCCTACGAGCAGTACTTC
D gene: TRBD1
V gene: TRBV27
J gene: TRBJ2-7
clone size: few

CDR3 protein: CASSDGRGTEAFF
CDR3 DNA: TGTGCCAGCAGCGACGGAAGGGGCACTGAAGCTTTCTTT
D gene: -
V gene: TRBV9
J gene: TRBJ1-1
clone size: -

CDR3 protein: CASSFFGLSSGANVLTF
CDR3 DNA: TGTGCCAGCAGCTTTTTCGGGTTGAGCTCTGGGGCCAACGTCCTGACTTTC
D gene: -
V gene: TRBV7-9
J gene: TRBJ2-6
clone size: few

CDR3 protein: CSVAGTEETQYF
CDR3 DNA: TGCAGCGTCGCAGGGACAGAAGAGACCCAGTACTTC
D gene: TRBD1
V gene: TRBV29-1
J gene: TRBJ2-5
clone size: -

CDR3 protein: CASGAAVQESPLHF
CDR3 DNA: TGTGCCAGTGGTGCCGCGGTACAGGAATCACCCCTCCACTTT
D gene: -
V gene: TRBV19
J gene: TRBJ1-6
clone size: -

CDR3 protein: CASSPGQTNNSPLHF
CDR3 DNA: TGTGCCAGCAGTCCCGGACAGACTAATAATTCACCCCTCCACTTT
D gene: -
V gene: TRBV6-5
J gene: TRBJ1-6
clone size: -

CDR3 protein: CASSRYRDNYGYTF
CDR3 DNA: TGTGCCAGCAGTCGTTACAGGGATAACTATGGCTACACCTTC
D gene: -
V gene: TRBV6-5
J gene: TRBJ1-2
clone size: -

CDR3 protein: CASSEMDRDIGYTF
CDR3 DNA: TGTGCCAGCAGTGAAATGGACAGGGATATTGGCTACACCTTC
D gene: TRBD1
V gene: TRBV6-1
J gene: TRBJ1-2
clone size: -

CDR3 protein: CASSQGGPNIQYF
CDR3 DNA: TGTGCCAGCAGCCAAGGGGGCCCTAACATTCAGTACTTC
D gene: -
V gene: TRBV3-1/TRBV3-2
J gene: TRBJ2-4
clone size: -

CDR3 protein: CASLSGYEQFF
CDR3 DNA: TGTGCCAGTCTCTCCGGGTATGAGCAGTTCTTC
D gene: -
V gene: TRBV12-3/TRBV12-4
J gene: TRBJ2-1
clone size: few

CDR3 protein: CASSSRGTSTDTQYF
CDR3 DNA: TGTGCCAGCAGCTCCCGTGGTACTAGCACAGATACGCAGTATTTT
D gene: -
V gene: TRBV7-3
J gene: TRBJ2-3
clone size: -

CDR3 protein: CASSTTGGTDTQYF
CDR3 DNA: TGTGCCAGTAGTACCACCGGGGGCACAGATACGCAGTATTTT
D gene: -
V gene: TRBV19
J gene: TRBJ2-3
clone size: -

CDR3 protein: CASSLPGQSTREQFF
CDR3 DNA: TGTGCCAGCAGCCTACCGGGACAGTCGACCCGTGAGCAGTTCTTC
D gene: TRBD1
V gene: TRBV3-1/TRBV3-2
J gene: TRBJ2-1
clone size: once

CDR3 protein: CASSAGDLSYNEQFF
CDR3 DNA: TGTGCCAGCAGCGCCGGAGACTTGAGTTACAATGAGCAGTTCTTC
D gene: -
V gene: TRBV2
J gene: TRBJ2-1
clone size: -

CDR3 protein: CAWRPGGVVGYTF
CDR3 DNA: TGTGCCTGGAGACCAGGGGGCGTGGTTGGCTACACCTTC
D gene: TRBD1
V gene: TRBV30
J gene: TRBJ1-2
clone size: once

CDR3 protein: CASSETGTNYEQYF
CDR3 DNA: TGTGCCAGCAGTGAGACAGGGACAAACTACGAGCAGTACTTC
D gene: TRBD1
V gene: TRBV2
J gene: TRBJ2-7
clone size: -

CDR3 protein: CASILGGINEKLFF
CDR3 DNA: TGTGCCAGCATCCTCGGAGGTATTAATGAAAAACTGTTTTTT
D gene: -
V gene: TRBV6-6
J gene: TRBJ1-4
clone size: -

CDR3 protein: CASSEGQGAWYGYTF
CDR3 DNA: TGTGCCAGCAGTGAAGGACAGGGGGCTTGGTATGGCTACACCTTC
D gene: TRBD1
V gene: TRBV6-1
J gene: TRBJ1-2
clone size: -

CDR3 protein: CASSFRSNYGYTF
CDR3 DNA: TGTGCCAGTAGTTTTAGAAGTAACTATGGCTACACCTTC
D gene: -
V gene: TRBV19
J gene: TRBJ1-2
clone size: -

CDR3 protein: CASSRAGSSYNEQFF
CDR3 DNA: TGTGCCAGCAGCCGAGCGGGAAGCTCCTACAATGAGCAGTTCTTC
D gene: TRBD2
V gene: TRBV7-6
J gene: TRBJ2-1
clone size: -

CDR3 protein: CASSLQGQPQHF
CDR3 DNA: TGTGCCAGCAGCTTACAGGGACAGCCCCAGCATTTT
D gene: -
V gene: TRBV7-9
J gene: TRBJ1-5
clone size: -

CDR3 protein: CASSVKQGGIDEQYF
CDR3 DNA: TGTGCCAGCAGCGTGAAACAGGGGGGGATAGACGAGCAGTACTTC
D gene: -
V gene: TRBV9
J gene: TRBJ2-7
clone size: -

CDR3 protein: CASNVGQYYGYTF
CDR3 DNA: TGTGCCAGCAACGTCGGACAGTACTATGGCTACACCTTC
D gene: -
V gene: TRBV5-8
J gene: TRBJ1-2
clone size: -

CDR3 protein: CASSYQGESANSPLHF
CDR3 DNA: TGTGCCAGCAGCTACCAGGGGGAGTCTGCCAATTCACCCCTCCACTTT
D gene: TRBD1
V gene: TRBV5-5
J gene: TRBJ1-6
clone size: -

CDR3 protein: CASSLGTTDEAFF
CDR3 DNA: TGTGCCAGCAGTTTAGGGACAACGGATGAAGCTTTCTTT
D gene: -
V gene: TRBV12-3/TRBV12-4
J gene: TRBJ1-1
clone size: -

CDR3 protein: CASSYVLDGIYGYTF
CDR3 DNA: TGTGCCAGCAGTTACGTGTTGGACGGGATCTATGGCTACACCTTC
D gene: -
V gene: TRBV6-5
J gene: TRBJ1-2
clone size: -

CDR3 protein: CASSTLGSNGEQFF
CDR3 DNA: TGTGCCAGCAGCACACTTGGGAGCAATGGTGAGCAGTTCTTC
D gene: -
V gene: TRBV5-8
J gene: TRBJ2-1
clone size: -

CDR3 protein: CASSEVIGDRVGYTF
CDR3 DNA: TGTGCCAGCAGTGAAGTTATAGGGGACAGGGTCGGCTACACCTTC
D gene: TRBD1
V gene: TRBV6-1
J gene: TRBJ1-2
clone size: -

CDR3 protein: CASSLIGPRTEAFF
CDR3 DNA: TGTGCCAGCAGCTTGATTGGGCCCCGCACTGAAGCTTTCTTT
D gene: -
V gene: TRBV5-4
J gene: TRBJ1-1
clone size: -

CDR3 protein: CAISTRTGWEANYGYTF
CDR3 DNA: TGTGCCATCAGTACCCGGACAGGGTGGGAAGCTAACTATGGCTACACCTTC
D gene: TRBD1
V gene: TRBV10-3
J gene: TRBJ1-2
clone size: -

CDR3 protein: CASSLAPGVQGQPQHF
CDR3 DNA: TGTGCCAGCAGCTTAGCTCCTGGGGTACAGGGTCAGCCCCAGCATTTT
D gene: -
V gene: TRBV7-2
J gene: TRBJ1-5
clone size: few

CDR3 protein: CASSFPGAYRGETQYF
CDR3 DNA: TGTGCCAGCAGCTTCCCCGGTGCTTATCGCGGAGAGACCCAGTACTTC
D gene: -
V gene: TRBV3-1/TRBV3-2
J gene: TRBJ2-5
clone size: -

CDR3 protein: CASSLGPHTGELFF
CDR3 DNA: TGTGCCAGCAGTCTGGGGCCCCACACCGGGGAGCTGTTTTTT
D gene: -
V gene: TRBV6-5
J gene: TRBJ2-2
clone size: once

CDR3 protein: CASSYLFGGELFF
CDR3 DNA: TGTGCCAGCAGTTACTTATTCGGCGGGGAGCTGTTTTTT
D gene: -
V gene: TRBV6-2/TRBV6-3
J gene: TRBJ2-2
clone size: -

CDR3 protein: CASSQVPGAVGKDEQFF
CDR3 DNA: TGCGCCAGCAGCCAGGTCCCTGGGGCAGTCGGTAAAGATGAGCAGTTCTTC
D gene: -
V gene: TRBV4-1
J gene: TRBJ2-1
clone size: -

CDR3 protein: CASSRGQNYGYTF
CDR3 DNA: TGCGCCAGCAGCCGGGGACAGAACTATGGCTACACCTTC
D gene: TRBD1
V gene: TRBV4-3
J gene: TRBJ1-2
clone size: -

CDR3 protein: CASSPGSGNTIYF
CDR3 DNA: TGTGCCAGCAGCCCCGGTTCTGGAAACACCATATATTTT
D gene: -
V gene: TRBV11-3
J gene: TRBJ1-3
clone size: -

CDR3 protein: CASSPDSYGYTF
CDR3 DNA: TGTGCCAGCAGCCCCGACAGCTATGGCTACACCTTC
D gene: -
V gene: TRBV5-5
J gene: TRBJ1-2
clone size: -

CDR3 protein: CASSQLETYEQYF
CDR3 DNA: TGTGCCAGCAGCCAATTAGAGACTTACGAGCAGTACTTC
D gene: -
V gene: TRBV4-2
J gene: TRBJ2-7
clone size: few

CDR3 protein: CASSRGDRGQEQYF
CDR3 DNA: TGTGCCAGCAGCCGAGGGGACAGGGGGCAGGAGCAGTACTTC
D gene: TRBD1
V gene: TRBV7-3
J gene: TRBJ2-7
clone size: few

CDR3 protein: CASFPGGVEWNEQFF
CDR3 DNA: TGTGCCAGCTTCCCGGGCGGGGTCGAGTGGAATGAGCAGTTCTTC
D gene: -
V gene: TRBV18
J gene: TRBJ2-1
clone size: -